This T cell receptor beta chain was documented in a study of vaccination effects on CD4 cells after COVID-19. Study summary: Either the mRNA-1273 or the BNT162b2 vaccine was given to participants as two doses.

Overall study findings and caveats: The study found marked clonal contraction of infection- and vaccine-induced clones late after vaccination.

Antigen-specific CD4+ T cells were expanded (with viral peptide pools) by the ViraFEST assay ahead of sequencing. Culture lasted 10 days before CD4+ T cell isolation. Vaccinated recipients, who were negative for nucleocapsid antibodies, had no history of SARS-CoV-2 infection. Every well housed more than 1.5 million PBMC, which grew in culture alongside 10 IU/ml IL-2 and roughly 9.9 ug/ml peptides. Here immunoSEQ multiplex PCR was the method, and the copy in TCRdb shows in-frame clones only, minus some. There are about 68,000 clones in the sample; about 80% occur only once, and over 9% lies in the top ten. A note on this clone: Its antigen is currently unknown.

CDR1 is SGHRS and CDR2 is YFSETQ in the germline V gene. This CDR3 has 16 amino acids. Trimming removed 3 bases from V and 6 bases from J; junction bases left unmatched: 9. The sequence came from a human donor who received a COVID-19 vaccine. This chain uses TRBV5-1 with TRBJ2-2; 9 nucleotides agree with TRBD1. Source: CD4+ T cells from PBMCs cultured with SARS-CoV-2 spike peptides, taken before COVID-19 vaccination. CDR3 sequence reads: CASSWTAGTGSGELFF. In DNA, the CDR3 is TGCGCCAGCAGCTGGACAGCCGGGACAGGGTCCGGGGAGCTGTTTTTT.